This entry is about one T cell receptor beta chain. Its target is unknown. TCRdb used MiXCR to reprocess the 5' RACE reads, holding one entry per CDR3 protein. Here the sample spans 200,000 to 300,000 distinct CDR3 sequences, around 15% being singletons. These data belong to a study of T-cell memory formation after mild COVID-19. About the research overall: TCR clusters were largely donor specific.

Overall study results and limits: There was a balanced CD4/CD8 profile in clones contracting day 15 to 85, and later expanders leaned CD4+.

Per germline, CDR1 MGHDK and CDR2 SYGVNS. The CDR3 spans 16 residues. The V gene end was trimmed by 5 bases and the J gene end by 0 bases; junction bases not matched to a gene: 7. The V gene is TRBV25-1, the J gene TRBJ2-1, with 7 bases matching TRBD1. The material sequenced was PBMCs or a T cell subset sorted from them (not recorded which). The TCR was taken from a man aged 18-30 years who had mild COVID-19 (a few samples of this study predate the infection). Cell type and time point are not known. The CDR3, as DNA: TGTGCCAGCAGTCAAGGGACAGACGGCTCCTACAATGAGCAGTTCTTC. Translating gives CASSQGTDGSYNEQFF.